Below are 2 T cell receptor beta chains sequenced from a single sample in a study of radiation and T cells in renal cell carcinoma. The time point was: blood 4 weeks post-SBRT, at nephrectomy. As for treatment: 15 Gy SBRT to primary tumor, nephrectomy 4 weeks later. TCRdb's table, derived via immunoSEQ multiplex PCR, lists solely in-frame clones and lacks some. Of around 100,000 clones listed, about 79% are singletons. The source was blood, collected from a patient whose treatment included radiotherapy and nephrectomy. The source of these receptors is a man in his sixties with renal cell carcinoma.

The CDR3 loop reads CASSLVGAQKPRRAEAFF. Written as DNA, the CDR3 is TGTGCCAGCAGCTTAGTGGGGGCACAGAAGCCCCGGAGGGCTGAAGCTTTCTTT. The chain couples TRBV7-2 to TRBJ1-1; a weak D match, TRBD1 (6 bases). The CDR3 spans 18 residues. Germline CDR1 is SGHTA and CDR2 is FQGNSA. Trimming shortened V by 1 base and J by 6 bases, and 24 bases separated the two germline ends.

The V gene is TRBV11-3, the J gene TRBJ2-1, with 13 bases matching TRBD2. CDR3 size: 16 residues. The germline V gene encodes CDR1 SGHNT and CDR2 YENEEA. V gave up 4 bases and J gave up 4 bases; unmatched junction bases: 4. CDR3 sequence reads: CASSSGGLAGYNEQFF. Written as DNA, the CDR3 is TGTGCCAGCAGCTCAGGGGGACTAGCGGGGTACAATGAGCAGTTCTTC.